Detailed here is one T cell receptor beta chain. The entry originates in a study of control samples from healthy donors and cancer patients. Only in-frame clones appear in the TCRdb table, and some are missing; sequencing was by immunoSEQ multiplex PCR. In the table there are tens of thousands of clones, around 90% of which are singletons. The source is a man aged 25 to 40 with colorectal cancer. Specimen: PBMCs.

In DNA, the CDR3 is TGTGCCTGGAGCGCGGACCGAGGCAACTACGAGCAGTACTTC. This encodes CAWSADRGNYEQYF. V and J are TRBV30 and TRBJ2-7; D gene uncertain. V was shortened by 3 bases and J by 3 bases, with 15 bases between the two germline ends. This CDR3 has 14 residues. From germline, CDR1 is GTSNPN and CDR2 SVGIG (reference sequence).